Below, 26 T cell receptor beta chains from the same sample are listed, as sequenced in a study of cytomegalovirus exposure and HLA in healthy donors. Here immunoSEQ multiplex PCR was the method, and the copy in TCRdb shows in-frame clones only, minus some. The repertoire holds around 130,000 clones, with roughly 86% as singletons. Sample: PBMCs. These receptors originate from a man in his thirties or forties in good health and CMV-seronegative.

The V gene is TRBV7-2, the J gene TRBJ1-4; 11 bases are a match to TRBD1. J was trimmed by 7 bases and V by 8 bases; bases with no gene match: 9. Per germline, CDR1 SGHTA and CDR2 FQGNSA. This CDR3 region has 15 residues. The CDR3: CASGTGGPLGEKLFF. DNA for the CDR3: TGTGCCAGCGGGACAGGGGGTCCCCTCGGTGAAAAACTGTTTTTT.

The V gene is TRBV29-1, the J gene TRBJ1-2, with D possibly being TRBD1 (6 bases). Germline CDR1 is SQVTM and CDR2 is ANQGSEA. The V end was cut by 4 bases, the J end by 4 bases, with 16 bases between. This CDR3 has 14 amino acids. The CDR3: CSVGGGERGYGYTF. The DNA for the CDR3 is TGCAGCGTTGGAGGGGGGGAGCGGGGCTATGGCTACACCTTC.

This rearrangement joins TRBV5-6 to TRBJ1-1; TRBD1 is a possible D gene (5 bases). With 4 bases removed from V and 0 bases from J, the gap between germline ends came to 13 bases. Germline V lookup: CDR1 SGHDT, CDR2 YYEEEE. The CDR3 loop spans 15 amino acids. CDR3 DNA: TGTGCCAGCAGCCTGGGGGGGACTATGAACACTGAAGCTTTCTTT. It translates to CASSLGGTMNTEAFF.

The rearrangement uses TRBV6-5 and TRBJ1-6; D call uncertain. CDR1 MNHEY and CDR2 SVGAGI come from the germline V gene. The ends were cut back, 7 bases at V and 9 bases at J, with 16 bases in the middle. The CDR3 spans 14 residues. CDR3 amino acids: CASTVGDPSSPLHF. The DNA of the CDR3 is TGTGCCAGCACAGTCGGAGACCCCAGTTCACCCCTCCACTTT.

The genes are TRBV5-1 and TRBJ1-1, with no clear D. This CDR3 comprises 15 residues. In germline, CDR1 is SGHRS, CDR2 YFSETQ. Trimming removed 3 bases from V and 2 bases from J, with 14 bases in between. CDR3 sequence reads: CASSSRGPGNTEAFF. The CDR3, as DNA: TGCGCCAGCAGCTCCCGTGGGCCCGGTAACACTGAAGCTTTCTTT. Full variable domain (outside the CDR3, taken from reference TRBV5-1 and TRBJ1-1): KAGVTQTPRYLIKTRGQQVTLSCSPISGHRSVSWYQQTPGQGLQFLFEYFSETQRNKGNFPGRFSGRQFSNSRSEMNVSTLELGDSALYLCASSSRGPGNTEAFFGQGTRLTVV.

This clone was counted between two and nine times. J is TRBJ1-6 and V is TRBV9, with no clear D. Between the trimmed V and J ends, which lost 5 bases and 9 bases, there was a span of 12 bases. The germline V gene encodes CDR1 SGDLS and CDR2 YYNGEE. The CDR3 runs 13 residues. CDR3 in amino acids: CASRDGGGSPLHF. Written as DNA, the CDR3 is TGTGCCAGCAGGGACGGAGGAGGTTCACCCCTCCACTTT.

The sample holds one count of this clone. As DNA, the CDR3 is TGTGCCAGTAGTATAGTGGCGGGGGCCGCCAATCAGCCCCAGCATTTT. Translating it yields CASSIVAGAANQPQHF. This chain uses TRBV19 with TRBJ1-5; D is perhaps TRBD1 (6 bases). The length of the CDR3 is 16 residues. Trimming cost V 1 base and J 3 bases, with 13 bases left between them. The V gene's germline CDR1 is LNHDA and CDR2 SQIVND (reference sequence).

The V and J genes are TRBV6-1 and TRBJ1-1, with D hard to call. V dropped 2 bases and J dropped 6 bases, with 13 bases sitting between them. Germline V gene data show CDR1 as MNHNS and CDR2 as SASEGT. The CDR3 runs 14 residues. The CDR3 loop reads CASSESQRRAEAFF. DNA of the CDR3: TGTGCCAGCAGTGAATCTCAGCGTCGGGCTGAAGCTTTCTTT.

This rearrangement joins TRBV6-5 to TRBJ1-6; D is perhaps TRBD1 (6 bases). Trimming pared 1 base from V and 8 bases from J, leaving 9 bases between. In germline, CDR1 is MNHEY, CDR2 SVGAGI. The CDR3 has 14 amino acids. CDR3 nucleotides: TGTGCCAGCAGTTACTTCGGACAGTATTCACCCCTCCACTTT. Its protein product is CASSYFGQYSPLHF.

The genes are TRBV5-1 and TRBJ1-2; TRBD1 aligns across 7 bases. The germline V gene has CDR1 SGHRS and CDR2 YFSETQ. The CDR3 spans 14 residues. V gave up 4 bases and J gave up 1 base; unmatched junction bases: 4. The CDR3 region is CASSAQGINYGYTF. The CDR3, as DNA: TGCGCCAGCAGCGCACAGGGGATTAACTATGGCTACACCTTC.

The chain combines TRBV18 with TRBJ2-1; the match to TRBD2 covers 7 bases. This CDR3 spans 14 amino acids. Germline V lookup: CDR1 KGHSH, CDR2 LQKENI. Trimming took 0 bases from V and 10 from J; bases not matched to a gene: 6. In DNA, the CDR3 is TGTGCCAGCTCACCACCCTCCGGGGGGATGGAGCAGTTCTTC. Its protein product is CASSPPSGGMEQFF.

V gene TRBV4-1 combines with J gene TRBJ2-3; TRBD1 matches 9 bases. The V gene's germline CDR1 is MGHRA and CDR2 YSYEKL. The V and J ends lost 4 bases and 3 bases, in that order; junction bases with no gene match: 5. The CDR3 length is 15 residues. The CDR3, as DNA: TGCGCCAGCAGCCCGGACGACAGGGGGACAGATACGCAGTATTTT. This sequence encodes CASSPDDRGTDTQYF.

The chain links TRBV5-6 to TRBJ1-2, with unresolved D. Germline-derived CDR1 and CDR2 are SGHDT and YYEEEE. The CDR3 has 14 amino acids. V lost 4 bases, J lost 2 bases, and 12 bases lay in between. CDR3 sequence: CASSHHEGNYGYTF. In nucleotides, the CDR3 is TGTGCCAGCAGCCACCATGAGGGAAACTATGGCTACACCTTC.

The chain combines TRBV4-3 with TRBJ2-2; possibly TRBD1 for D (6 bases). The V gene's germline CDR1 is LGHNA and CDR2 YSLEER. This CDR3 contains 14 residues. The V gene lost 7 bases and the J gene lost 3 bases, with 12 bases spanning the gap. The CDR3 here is CASNQGRHTGELFF. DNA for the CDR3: TGCGCCAGCAACCAGGGGCGACACACCGGGGAGCTGTTTTTT.

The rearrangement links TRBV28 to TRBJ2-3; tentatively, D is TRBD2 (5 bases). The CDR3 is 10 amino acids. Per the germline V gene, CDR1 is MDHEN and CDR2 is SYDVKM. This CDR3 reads CGEQRRTQYF. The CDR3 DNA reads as TGTGGGGAGCAGCGGAGAACGCAGTATTTT.

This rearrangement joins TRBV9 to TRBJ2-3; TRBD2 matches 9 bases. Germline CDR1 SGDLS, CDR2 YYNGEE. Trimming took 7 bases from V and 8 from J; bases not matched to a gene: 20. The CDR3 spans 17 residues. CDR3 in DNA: TGTGCCAGCGATCGCAGGAGCGGGGGGCTCCTCACGGCTACGCAGTATTTT. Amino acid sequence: CASDRRSGGLLTATQYF.

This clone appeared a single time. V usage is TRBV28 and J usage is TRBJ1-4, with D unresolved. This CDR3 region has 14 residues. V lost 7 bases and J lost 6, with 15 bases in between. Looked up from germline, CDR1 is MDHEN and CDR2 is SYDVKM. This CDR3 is CASTSGGKDEKLFF. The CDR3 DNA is TGTGCCAGCACCTCGGGAGGGAAGGATGAAAAACTGTTTTTT. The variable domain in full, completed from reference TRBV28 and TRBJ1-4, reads DVKVTQSSRYLVKRTGEKVFLECVQDMDHENMFWYRQDPGLGLRLIYFSYDVKMKEKGDIPEGYSVSREKKERFSLILESASTNQTSMYLCASTSGGKDEKLFFGSGTQLSVL.

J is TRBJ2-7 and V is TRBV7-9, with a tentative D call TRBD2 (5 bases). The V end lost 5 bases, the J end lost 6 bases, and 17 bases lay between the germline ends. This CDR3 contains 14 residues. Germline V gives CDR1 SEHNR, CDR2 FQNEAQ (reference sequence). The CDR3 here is CASSDGGGSREQYF. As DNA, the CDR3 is TGTGCCAGCAGCGATGGAGGTGGCAGTCGCGAGCAGTACTTC. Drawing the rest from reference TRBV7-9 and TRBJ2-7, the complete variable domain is DTGVSQNPRHKITKRGQNVTFRCDPISEHNRLYWYRQTLGQGPEFLTYFQNEAQLEKSRLLSDRFSAERPKGSFSTLEIQRTEQGDSAMYLCASSDGGGSREQYFGPGTRLTVT.

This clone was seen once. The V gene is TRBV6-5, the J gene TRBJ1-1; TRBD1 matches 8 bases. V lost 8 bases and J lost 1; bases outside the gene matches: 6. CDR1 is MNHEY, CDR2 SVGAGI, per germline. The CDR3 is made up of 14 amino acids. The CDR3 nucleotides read TGTGCCAGCGCCCAGGGGGCTGCGAACACTGAAGCTTTCTTT. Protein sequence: CASAQGAANTEAFF.

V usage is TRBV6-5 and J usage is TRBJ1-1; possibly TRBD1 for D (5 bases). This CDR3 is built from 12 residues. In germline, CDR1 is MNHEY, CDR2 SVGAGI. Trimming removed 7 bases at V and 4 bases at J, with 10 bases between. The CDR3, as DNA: TGTGCCAGCATGGGGGGGACCACTGAAGCTTTCTTT. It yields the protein CASMGGTTEAFF.

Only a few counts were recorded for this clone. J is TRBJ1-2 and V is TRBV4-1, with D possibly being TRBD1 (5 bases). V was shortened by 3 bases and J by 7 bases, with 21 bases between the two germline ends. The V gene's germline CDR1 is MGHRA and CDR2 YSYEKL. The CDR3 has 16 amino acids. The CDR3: CASSQGPRASGGGYTF. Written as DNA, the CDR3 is TGCGCCAGCAGCCAGGGACCCCGCGCCTCGGGAGGTGGCTACACCTTC.

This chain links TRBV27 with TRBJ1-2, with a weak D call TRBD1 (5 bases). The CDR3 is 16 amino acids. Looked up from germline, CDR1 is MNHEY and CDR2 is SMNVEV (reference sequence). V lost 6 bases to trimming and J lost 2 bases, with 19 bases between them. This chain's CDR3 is CASRPTRQYLNYGYTF. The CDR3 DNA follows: TGTGCCAGCAGGCCTACCAGACAGTACCTGAACTATGGCTACACCTTC.

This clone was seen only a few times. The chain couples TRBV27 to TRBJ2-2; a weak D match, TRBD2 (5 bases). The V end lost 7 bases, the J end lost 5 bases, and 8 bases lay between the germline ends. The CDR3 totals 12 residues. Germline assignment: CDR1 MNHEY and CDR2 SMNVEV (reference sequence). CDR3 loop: CASTPGTGELFF. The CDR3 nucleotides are TGTGCCAGCACCCCGGGGACCGGGGAGCTGTTTTTT.

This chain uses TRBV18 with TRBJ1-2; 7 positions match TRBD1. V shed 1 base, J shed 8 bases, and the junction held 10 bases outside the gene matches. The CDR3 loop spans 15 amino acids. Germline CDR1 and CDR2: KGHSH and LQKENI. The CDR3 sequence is CASSPQKTGWRGYTF. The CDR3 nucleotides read TGTGCCAGCTCACCACAAAAGACAGGGTGGAGAGGCTACACCTTC.

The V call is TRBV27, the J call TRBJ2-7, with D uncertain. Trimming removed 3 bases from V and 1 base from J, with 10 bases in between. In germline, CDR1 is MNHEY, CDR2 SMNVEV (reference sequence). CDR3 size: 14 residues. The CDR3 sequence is CASSLFGFSYEQYF. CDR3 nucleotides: TGTGCCAGCAGTTTGTTCGGTTTTTCCTACGAGCAGTACTTC.

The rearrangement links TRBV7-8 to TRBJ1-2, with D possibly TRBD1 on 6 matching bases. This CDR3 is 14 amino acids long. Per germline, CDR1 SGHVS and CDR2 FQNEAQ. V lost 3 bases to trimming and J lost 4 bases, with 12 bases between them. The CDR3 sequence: CASSFRQDPYGYTF. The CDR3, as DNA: TGTGCCAGCAGCTTCAGACAGGATCCCTATGGCTACACCTTC. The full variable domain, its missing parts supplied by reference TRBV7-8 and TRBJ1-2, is GAGVSQSPRYKVAKRGQDVALRCDPISGHVSLFWYQQALGQGPEFLTYFQNEAQLDKSGLPSDRFFAERPEGSVSTLKIQRTQQEDSAVYLCASSFRQDPYGYTFGSGTRLTVV.